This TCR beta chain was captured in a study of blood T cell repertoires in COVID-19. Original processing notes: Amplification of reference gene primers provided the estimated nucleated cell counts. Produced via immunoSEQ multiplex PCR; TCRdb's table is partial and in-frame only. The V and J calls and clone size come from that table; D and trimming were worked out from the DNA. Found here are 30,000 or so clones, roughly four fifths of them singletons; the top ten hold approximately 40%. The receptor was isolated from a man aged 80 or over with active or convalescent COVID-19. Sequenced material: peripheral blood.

The DNA of the CDR3 is TGTGCCAGCAGGGCGGGGCCCTACTCTGGAAACACCATATATTTT. Translated, it gives CASRAGPYSGNTIYF. The chain combines TRBV11-2 with TRBJ1-3; a possible D gene is TRBD1 (5 bases). Germline V CDR1 and CDR2: SGHAT, FQNNGV. The CDR3 is 15 amino acids. The ends were cut back, 6 bases at V and 0 bases at J, with 12 bases in the middle. Supplemented by reference TRBV11-2 and TRBJ1-3, the full variable domain reads EAGVAQSPRYKIIEKRQSVAFWCNPISGHATLYWYQQILGQGPKLLIQFQNNGVVDDSQLPKDRFSAERLKGVDSTLKIQPAKLEDSAVYLCASRAGPYSGNTIYFGEGSWLTVV.